Given below is one TCR beta chain in context. At one end the junction does not follow the germline gene, possibly because of a read error. The source of the sample is a study of blood T cell repertoires in COVID-19. Whole-study context: Sites across the United States, Italy and Spain contributed samples from acute and convalescent COVID-19. The cDNA or gDNA used as material had been derived from T cells, B-cell-depleted T cells, or PBMCs.

Here immunoSEQ multiplex PCR was the method, and the copy in TCRdb shows in-frame clones only, minus some. The data contain roughly 180,000 clones, 83% of them seen just once; the ten biggest clones take up 3.5% to 4%. The length of the CDR3 is 15 residues. The germline gives CDR1 SSHAT, CDR2 FNYEAQ (reference sequence). The age range of participants was about 18 to 90 years, with residence in roughly 25 US areas. V usage is TRBV7-7 and J usage is TRBJ2-5; 7 bases match TRBD1. What was sequenced was PBMCs or T cells enriched from blood (not recorded which). The clonotype was recovered from a woman in her forties or fifties in a cohort exposed to, infected with or recovered from COVID-19 (not recorded which). The CDR3 DNA reads TGTGCTAGCAGCTTAGCGCAGGGGGTTGGGGAGACCCAGTACTTC. Protein: CASSLAQGVGETQYF.